The 29 T cell receptor beta chains given below trace back to one sample, sequenced in a study of blood T cell repertoires in COVID-19. This table comes from immunoSEQ multiplex PCR, and its TCRdb copy is limited to in-frame clones, with some not included. The repertoire has 80,000 to 100,000 clones, 65% to 85% of them found once; the top ten carry around 4.5%. The sequencing sample was made of peripheral blood. These receptors came from a man aged 55 to 70 with acute or convalescent COVID-19.

This clone was detected only once. CDR3 sequence: CASSRTSGASYEQYF. CDR3 bases: TGTGCCAGCAGTCGGACTAGCGGCGCCTCCTACGAGCAGTACTTC. V is TRBV27 and J is TRBJ2-7; 10 bases are a match to TRBD2. With 5 bases clipped from V and 0 bases from J, the junction kept 4 bases outside the gene matches. From germline, CDR1 is MNHEY and CDR2 SMNVEV (reference sequence). The CDR3 contains 15 residues.

The V call is TRBV24-1, the J call TRBJ1-5, with 10 bases aligning to TRBD1. CDR1 is KGHDR, CDR2 SFDVKD, per germline. The V gene end was trimmed by 4 bases and the J gene end by 3 bases; junction bases not matched to a gene: 2. The length of the CDR3 is 15 residues. For the CDR3, the DNA is TGTGCCACCAGTGAGACAGGGGGCCTCAATCAGCCCCAGCATTTT. Amino acids: CATSETGGLNQPQHF.

V gene TRBV3-1 (or the pseudogene TRBV3-2) combines with J gene TRBJ1-1; D remains ambiguous. Germline CDR1 and CDR2: LGHDT and YNNKEL (reference sequence). V gave up 4 bases and J gave up 2 bases, with 14 bases separating them. The CDR3 length is 15 residues. CDR3 protein: CASSLEGRGNTEAFF. CDR3 coding DNA: TGTGCCAGCAGCCTTGAAGGACGGGGAAACACTGAAGCTTTCTTT.

This chain joins TRBV5-4 and TRBJ1-5; D remains unclear. Trimming took 0 bases from V and 0 from J, leaving 4 bases between them. CDR1 is SGHNT, CDR2 YYREEE, per germline (reference sequence). The CDR3 has 14 residues. The CDR3: CASSLVGSNQPQHF. CDR3 DNA: TGTGCCAGCAGCTTGGTCGGTAGCAATCAGCCCCAGCATTTT.

J is TRBJ2-2 and V is TRBV12-3 or TRBV12-4; D unclear. Trimming shortened V by 7 bases and J by 7 bases, and 13 bases separated the two germline ends. The CDR3 runs to 13 residues. CDR3 protein: CASTTQAGGELFF. The CDR3 DNA sequence: TGTGCCAGCACCACCCAGGCCGGCGGGGAGCTGTTTTTT.

The rearrangement links TRBV4-2 to TRBJ1-4; TRBD1 matches at 8 bases. Germline V lookup: CDR1 LGHNA, CDR2 YNFKEQ. Unmatched junction bases numbered 10, after V lost 0 bases and J lost 7 bases. The CDR3 totals 17 residues. CDR3 nucleotides: TGTGCCAGCAGCCAAGAGGGCCAAGACAGGGGTGGTGAAAAACTGTTTTTT. It is translated as CASSQEGQDRGGEKLFF.

This chain connects TRBV4-1 to TRBJ2-1; D gene unclear. Deletions cut 4 bases from V and 1 base from J, with 11 bases between. The germline V gene encodes CDR1 MGHRA and CDR2 YSYEKL. The CDR3 runs to 15 residues. The CDR3 nucleotides are TGCGCCAGCAGCCTTGAGGCGGCGTCCTACAATGAGCAGTTCTTC. It specifies CASSLEAASYNEQFF.

This chain joins TRBV5-8 and TRBJ1-2, with TRBD1 identical over 7 bases. Germline trimming cut 3 bases from V and 2 bases from J; bases unmatched to any gene: 4. The CDR3 loop spans 14 amino acids. The germline V gene has CDR1 SGHTS and CDR2 YDEGEE. The CDR3 here is CASSWGQLNYGYTF. In DNA, the CDR3 is TGTGCCAGCAGCTGGGGACAGCTAAACTATGGCTACACCTTC.

The rearrangement links TRBV12-3 or TRBV12-4 to TRBJ1-2, with D maybe TRBD1 (6 bases). This CDR3 contains 13 residues. V was clipped by 6 bases and J by 5 bases, with 13 bases between them. In nucleotides, the CDR3 is TGTGCCAGCAGGGAACAGGGCTGGTATGGCTACACCTTC. Its translation: CASREQGWYGYTF.

The chain couples TRBV27 to TRBJ2-5; a possible D gene is TRBD2 (6 bases). Trimming pared 5 bases from V and 3 bases from J, leaving 10 bases between. CDR3 length: 13 amino acids. Germline V gives CDR1 MNHEY, CDR2 SMNVEV (reference sequence). CDR3 bases: TGTGCCAGCAGTGGATGGGGGGAAGAGACCCAGTACTTC. Protein product: CASSGWGEETQYF.

This rearrangement joins TRBV24-1 to TRBJ1-5, with D perhaps TRBD1 (5 bases). Trimming removed 2 bases at V and 0 bases at J, with 28 bases between. Germline values: CDR1 KGHDR, CDR2 SFDVKD. CDR3 size: 22 residues. The CDR3 region is CATSDWKSGGKKTGISNQPQHF. Written as DNA, the CDR3 is TGTGCCACCAGTGATTGGAAGTCGGGGGGAAAAAAGACGGGGATTAGCAATCAGCCCCAGCATTTT.

V usage is TRBV6-5 and J usage is TRBJ1-1; D uncertain. V gave up 2 bases and J gave up 11 bases, with 9 bases separating them. CDR3 length: 11 residues. Germline V CDR1 and CDR2: MNHEY, SVGAGI. The CDR3 sequence: CASSYDKRAFF. As DNA, the CDR3 is TGTGCCAGCAGTTACGACAAGCGGGCTTTCTTT.

The chain has TRBV18 and TRBJ2-2; D perhaps matches TRBD1 (5 bases). Germline CDR1 reads KGHSH; CDR2 reads LQKENI. CDR3 length: 16 amino acids. The germline V and J ends were trimmed by 3 bases and 3 bases, with 14 bases remaining between them. The CDR3 DNA sequence: TGTGCCAGCTCACCGAGATCCCAGGGCGACACCGGGGAGCTGTTTTTT. Amino acid sequence: CASSPRSQGDTGELFF.

This chain joins TRBV7-2 and TRBJ2-1; D might be TRBD2 (5 bases). CDR3 length: 16 residues. The ends were cut back, 1 base at V and 7 bases at J, with 17 bases in the middle. Germline loops: CDR1 SGHTA, CDR2 FQGNSA. The CDR3, as DNA: TGTGCCAGCAGCTTAGAGATGCCATTGGACTTTAATGAGCAGTTCTTC. It yields the protein CASSLEMPLDFNEQFF.

This clone was found a few times. This chain connects TRBV5-1 to TRBJ1-1; 9 bases line up with TRBD1. V dropped 6 bases and J dropped 3; count of bases not matched to a gene: 15. CDR1 SGHRS and CDR2 YFSETQ come from the germline V gene. The CDR3 contains 17 residues. In nucleotides, the CDR3 is TGCGCCAGCAACAGAGTCCCGGGACAGGGTCCGGACACTGAAGCTTTCTTT. It yields the protein CASNRVPGQGPDTEAFF.

The chain combines TRBV11-3 with TRBJ2-1, with 9 bases fitting TRBD2. Trimming removed 2 bases from V and 8 bases from J; junction bases left unmatched: 10. The CDR3 extends over 16 amino acids. Germline CDR1 and CDR2: SGHNT and YENEEA. Here the CDR3 reads CASSLNPASGKDEQFF. The CDR3 DNA is TGTGCCAGCAGCTTAAACCCGGCTAGCGGGAAGGATGAGCAGTTCTTC.

The V call is TRBV5-5, the J call TRBJ1-5; D gene ambiguous. The CDR3 is made up of 15 amino acids. Deletions cut 0 bases from V and 7 bases from J, with 14 bases between. Per germline, CDR1 SGHKS and CDR2 YYEKEE (reference sequence). The CDR3 coding sequence is TGTGCCAGCAGCTTGGTCGCCGCCAGGTCCCAGCCCCAGCATTTT. This codes for CASSLVAARSQPQHF.

The chain links TRBV15 to TRBJ2-3; a weak D match, TRBD2 (5 bases). This CDR3 comprises 15 residues. The V end lost 1 base, the J end lost 4 bases, and 12 bases lay between the germline ends. Germline CDR1 and CDR2: LNHNV and YYDKDF (reference sequence). CDR3 residues: CATSRGRGWADTQYF. The DNA for the CDR3 is TGTGCCACCAGCAGAGGACGCGGGTGGGCAGATACGCAGTATTTT.

The gene calls are TRBV28 and TRBJ1-2; TRBD1 might be the D (5 bases). The CDR3 has 14 amino acids. The V gene lost 11 bases and the J gene lost 8 bases, with 24 bases spanning the gap. Germline V lookup: CDR1 MDHEN, CDR2 SYDVKM. The CDR3 DNA reads TGTGCCGCAAATCCCCCTTCAGGGATTGAGGGCTACACCTTC. This encodes CAANPPSGIEGYTF.

Concerning this clone: Compared with germline, one end of the junction differs, possibly owing to a read error. This rearrangement joins TRBV11-3 to TRBJ2-5; 8 bases match TRBD1. This CDR3 contains 14 residues. Germline assignment: CDR1 SGHNT and CDR2 YENEEA. This CDR3 reads CASRLGQGQETQYF. CDR3 DNA: TGTGCCAGCAGATTAGGACAGGGCCAAGAGACCCAGTACTTC.

This clone was recorded a few times. The chain joins TRBV7-8 to TRBJ2-2, with 13 positions matching TRBD2. The length of the CDR3 is 13 residues. With 10 bases clipped from V and 9 bases from J, the junction kept 5 bases outside the gene matches. CDR1 and CDR2 (germline): SGHVS, FQNEAQ. CDR3 sequence (DNA): TGTGCCAACGGACTAGCGGGAGTAAGGGAGCTGTTTTTT. It yields the protein CANGLAGVRELFF.

The genes are TRBV7-2 and TRBJ2-1; possible D gene TRBD1, 5 bases. CDR3 length equals 14 residues. Per germline, CDR1 SGHTA and CDR2 FQGNSA. Trimming pared 3 bases from V and 0 bases from J, leaving 6 bases between. The CDR3 bases are TGTGCCAGCAGCTTGGGGCTCTCCTACAATGAGCAGTTCTTC. It encodes CASSLGLSYNEQFF. Supplemented by reference TRBV7-2 and TRBJ2-1, the full variable domain reads GAGVSQSPSNKVTEKGKDVELRCDPISGHTALYWYRQSLGQGLEFLIYFQGNSAPDKSGLPSDRFSAERTGGSVSTLTIQRTQQEDSAVYLCASSLGLSYNEQFFGPGTRLTVL.

The chain combines TRBV5-1 with TRBJ2-2, with D tentatively TRBD2 (5 bases). The CDR3 is 17 amino acids. CDR1 is SGHRS and CDR2 is YFSETQ in the germline V gene. V was shortened by 0 bases and J by 0 bases, with 12 bases between the two germline ends. Written as DNA, the CDR3 is TGCGCCAGCAGCTTGGAAGCGGCAGGAGCGAACACCGGGGAGCTGTTTTTT. Its protein is CASSLEAAGANTGELFF. The full variable domain, its missing parts supplied by reference TRBV5-1 and TRBJ2-2, is KAGVTQTPRYLIKTRGQQVTLSCSPISGHRSVSWYQQTPGQGLQFLFEYFSETQRNKGNFPGRFSGRQFSNSRSEMNVSTLELGDSALYLCASSLEAAGANTGELFFGEGSRLTVL.

The chain couples TRBV3-1 (or the pseudogene TRBV3-2) to TRBJ2-5, with D perhaps TRBD2 (6 bases). Trimming stripped 4 bases from V and 5 bases from J, with 20 bases between. This CDR3 has 16 amino acids. Per the germline V gene, CDR1 is LGHDT and CDR2 is YNNKEL (reference sequence). Here the CDR3 DNA reads TGTGCCAGCAGCCCTCCCTGGGGGGACTTAGAGGAGACCCAGTACTTC. Protein product: CASSPPWGDLEETQYF.

This clone appeared once. The chain joins TRBV28 to TRBJ2-3; 11 nucleotides align to TRBD2. Germline CDR1 reads MDHEN; CDR2 reads SYDVKM. The CDR3 covers 15 residues. Trimming removed 6 bases from V and 2 bases from J; junction bases left unmatched: 4. CDR3 residues: CASSIAGGVTDTQYF. In nucleotides, the CDR3 is TGTGCCAGCAGCATAGCGGGGGGGGTCACAGATACGCAGTATTTT.

CDR3 protein: CASSPKTGGFTEAFF. The CDR3 DNA sequence: TGTGCCAGCAGCCCAAAGACAGGGGGATTTACTGAAGCTTTCTTT. The V gene is TRBV11-2, the J gene TRBJ1-1; 9 nucleotides line up with TRBD1. V lost 5 bases and J lost 5; bases outside the gene matches: 9. CDR1 and CDR2 (germline): SGHAT, FQNNGV. The CDR3 loop spans 15 amino acids.

The chain carries TRBV19 and TRBJ1-2; TRBD1 aligns across 10 bases. There are 14 residues in the CDR3. J lost 5 bases, V lost 6 bases, and 6 bases had no gene match. CDR1 LNHDA and CDR2 SQIVND come from the germline V gene (reference sequence). The CDR3 sequence: CASRLDRGTYGYTF. CDR3 bases: TGTGCCAGTAGGCTGGACAGGGGGACTTATGGCTACACCTTC.

The chain employs TRBV4-2 and TRBJ2-1; 10 bases agree with TRBD2. J lost 4 bases, V lost 0 bases, and 6 bases had no gene match. Per the germline V gene, CDR1 is LGHNA and CDR2 is YNFKEQ. The CDR3 length is 17 residues. This CDR3 reads CASSQEFGLAAYNEQFF. The CDR3 DNA reads as TGTGCCAGCAGCCAAGAATTCGGACTAGCGGCTTACAATGAGCAGTTCTTC.

The chain employs TRBV3-1 (or the pseudogene TRBV3-2) and TRBJ2-7; 9 bases are shared with TRBD1. Germline loops: CDR1 LGHDT, CDR2 YNNKEL (reference sequence). CDR3 size: 15 residues. The V segment lost 0 bases and the J segment 2 bases; nucleotides outside the gene matches: 2. CDR3 in DNA: TGTGCCAGCAGCCAAGACGGGACAGGGACCTACGAGCAGTACTTC. Its protein product is CASSQDGTGTYEQYF.